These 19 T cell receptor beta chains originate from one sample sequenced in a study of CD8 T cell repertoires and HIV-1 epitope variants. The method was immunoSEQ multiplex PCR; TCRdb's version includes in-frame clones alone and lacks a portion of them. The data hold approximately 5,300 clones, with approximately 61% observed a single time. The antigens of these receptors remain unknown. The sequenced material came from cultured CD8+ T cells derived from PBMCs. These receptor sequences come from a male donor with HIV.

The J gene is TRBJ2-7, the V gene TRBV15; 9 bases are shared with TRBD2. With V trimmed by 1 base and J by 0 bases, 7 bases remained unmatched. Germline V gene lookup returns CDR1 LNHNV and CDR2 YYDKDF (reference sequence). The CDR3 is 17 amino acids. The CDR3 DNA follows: TGTGCCACCAGCAGAGCAACCTTAGCGGGGGACTCCTACGAGCAGTACTTC. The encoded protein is CATSRATLAGDSYEQYF.

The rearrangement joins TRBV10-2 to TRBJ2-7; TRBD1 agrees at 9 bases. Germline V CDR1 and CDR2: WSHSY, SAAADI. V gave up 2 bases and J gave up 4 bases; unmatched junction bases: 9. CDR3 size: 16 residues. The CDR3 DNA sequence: TGCGCCAGCAGTGAGGTAATTGGGACAGGGAGGTACGAGCAGTACTTC. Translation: CASSEVIGTGRYEQYF.

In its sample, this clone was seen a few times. Here the CDR3 reads CASSAGRGDNNEQFF. CDR3 in DNA: TGTGCCAGCAGCGCAGGCAGGGGGGATAACAATGAGCAGTTCTTC. V usage is TRBV7-6 and J usage is TRBJ2-1; possibly TRBD1 for D (7 bases). The CDR3 runs 15 residues. Germline lookup yields CDR1 SGHVS and CDR2 FNYEAQ. V was shortened by 5 bases and J by 5 bases, with 16 bases between the two germline ends.

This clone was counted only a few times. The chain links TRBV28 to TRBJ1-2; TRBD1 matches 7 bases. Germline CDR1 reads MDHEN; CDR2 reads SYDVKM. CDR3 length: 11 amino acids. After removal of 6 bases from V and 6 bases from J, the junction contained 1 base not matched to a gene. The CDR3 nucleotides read TGTGCCAGCAGACAGGGGAATGGCTACACCTTC. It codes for CASRQGNGYTF.

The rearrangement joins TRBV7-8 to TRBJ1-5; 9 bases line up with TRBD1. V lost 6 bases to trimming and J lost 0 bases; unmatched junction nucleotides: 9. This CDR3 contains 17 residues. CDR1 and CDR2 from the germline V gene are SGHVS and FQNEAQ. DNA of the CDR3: TGTGCCAGCAGAAAGGGACAGGGATTTTATAGCAATCAGCCCCAGCATTTT. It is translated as CASRKGQGFYSNQPQHF.

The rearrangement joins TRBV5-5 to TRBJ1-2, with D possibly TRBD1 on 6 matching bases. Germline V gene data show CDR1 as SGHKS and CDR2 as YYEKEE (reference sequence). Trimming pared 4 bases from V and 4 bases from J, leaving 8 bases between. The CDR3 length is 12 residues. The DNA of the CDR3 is TGTGCCAGCAGCCAAGGGGGCTATGGCTACACCTTC. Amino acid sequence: CASSQGGYGYTF.

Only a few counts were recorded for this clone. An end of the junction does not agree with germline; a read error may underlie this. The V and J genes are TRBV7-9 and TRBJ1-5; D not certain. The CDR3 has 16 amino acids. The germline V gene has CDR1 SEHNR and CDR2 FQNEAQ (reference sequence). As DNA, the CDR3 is TGTGCAAGCAGCTTAGTACGGGGATATAGCAATCAGCCCCAGCATTTT. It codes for CASSLVRGYSNQPQHF.

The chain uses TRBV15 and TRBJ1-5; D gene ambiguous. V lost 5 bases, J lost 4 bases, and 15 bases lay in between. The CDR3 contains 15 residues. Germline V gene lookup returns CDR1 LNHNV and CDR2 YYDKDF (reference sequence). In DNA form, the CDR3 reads TGTGCCACCAGCTCCCCTAATAGGGAAAATCAGCCCCAGCATTTT. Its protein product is CATSSPNRENQPQHF.

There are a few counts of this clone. The CDR3 loop reads CASSLALESRYEQYF. DNA for the CDR3: TGTGCCAGCAGCTTGGCTTTGGAGTCCCGTTACGAGCAGTACTTC. The genes are TRBV5-5 and TRBJ2-7, with D hard to call. V lost 0 bases and J lost 4, with 14 bases in between. Germline V gives CDR1 SGHKS, CDR2 YYEKEE (reference sequence). This CDR3 is 15 amino acids long.

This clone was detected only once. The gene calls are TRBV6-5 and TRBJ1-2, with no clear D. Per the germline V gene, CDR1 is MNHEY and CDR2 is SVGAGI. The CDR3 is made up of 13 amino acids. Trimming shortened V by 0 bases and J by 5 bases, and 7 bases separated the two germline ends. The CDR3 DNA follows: TGTGCCAGCAGTTACTCGGGGATTTATGGCTACACCTTC. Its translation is CASSYSGIYGYTF.

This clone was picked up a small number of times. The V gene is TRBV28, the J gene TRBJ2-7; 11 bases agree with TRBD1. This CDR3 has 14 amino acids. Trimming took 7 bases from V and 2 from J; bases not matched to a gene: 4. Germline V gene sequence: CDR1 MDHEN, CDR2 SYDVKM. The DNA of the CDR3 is TGTGCCAGCAATCCGGGACAGGGGGCCTACGAGCAGTACTTC. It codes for CASNPGQGAYEQYF.

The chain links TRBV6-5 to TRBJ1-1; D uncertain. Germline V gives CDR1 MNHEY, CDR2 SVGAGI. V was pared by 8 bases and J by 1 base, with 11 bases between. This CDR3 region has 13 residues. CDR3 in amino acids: CASRLRWNTEAFF. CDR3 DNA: TGTGCCAGCCGTCTCAGATGGAACACTGAAGCTTTCTTT.

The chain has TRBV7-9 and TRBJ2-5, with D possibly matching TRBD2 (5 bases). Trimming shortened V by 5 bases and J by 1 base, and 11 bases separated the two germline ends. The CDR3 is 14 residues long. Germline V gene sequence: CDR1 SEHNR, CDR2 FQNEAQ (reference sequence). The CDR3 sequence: CASSHPGFQETQYF. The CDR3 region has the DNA TGTGCCAGCAGCCACCCGGGATTCCAAGAGACCCAGTACTTC. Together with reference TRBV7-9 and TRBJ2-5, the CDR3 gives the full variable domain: DTGVSQNPRHKITKRGQNVTFRCDPISEHNRLYWYRQTLGQGPEFLTYFQNEAQLEKSRLLSDRFSAERPKGSFSTLEIQRTEQGDSAMYLCASSHPGFQETQYFGPGTRLLVL.

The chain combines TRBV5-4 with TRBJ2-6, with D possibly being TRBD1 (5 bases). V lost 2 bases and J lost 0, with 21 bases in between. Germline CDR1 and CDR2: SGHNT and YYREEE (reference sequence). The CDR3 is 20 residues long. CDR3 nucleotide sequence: TGTGCCAGCAGCTTCAATTATGGGGCAGCTACTACCTCTGGGGCCAACGTCCTGACTTTC. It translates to CASSFNYGAATTSGANVLTF.

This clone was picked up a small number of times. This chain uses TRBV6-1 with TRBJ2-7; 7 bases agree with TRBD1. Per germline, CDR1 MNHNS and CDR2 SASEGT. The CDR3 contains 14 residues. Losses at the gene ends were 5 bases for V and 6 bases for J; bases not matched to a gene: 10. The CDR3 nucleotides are TGTGCCAGCAGTCGAGACAGGGATTCGGGCGAGCAGTACTTC. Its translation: CASSRDRDSGEQYF.

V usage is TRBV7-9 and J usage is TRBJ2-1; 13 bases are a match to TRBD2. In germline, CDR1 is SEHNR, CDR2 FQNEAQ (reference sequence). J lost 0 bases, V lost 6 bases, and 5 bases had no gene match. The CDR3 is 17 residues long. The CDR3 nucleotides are TGTGCCAGCAGACAAACTAGCGGGGGGGGCTCCTACAATGAGCAGTTCTTC. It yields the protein CASRQTSGGGSYNEQFF.

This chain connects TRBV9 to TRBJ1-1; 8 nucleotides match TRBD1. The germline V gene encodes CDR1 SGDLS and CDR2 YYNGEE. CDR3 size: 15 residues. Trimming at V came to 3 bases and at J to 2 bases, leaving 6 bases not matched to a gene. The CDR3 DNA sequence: TGTGCCAGCAGCGCCCAACAGGGGGTTAACACTGAAGCTTTCTTT. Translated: CASSAQQGVNTEAFF.

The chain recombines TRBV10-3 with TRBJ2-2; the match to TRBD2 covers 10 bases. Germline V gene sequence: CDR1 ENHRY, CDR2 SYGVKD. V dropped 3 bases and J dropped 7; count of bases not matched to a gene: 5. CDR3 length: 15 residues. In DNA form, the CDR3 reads TGTGCCATCAGTGAACCGACTAGCGGGCTCGGGGAGCTGTTTTTT. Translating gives CAISEPTSGLGELFF.

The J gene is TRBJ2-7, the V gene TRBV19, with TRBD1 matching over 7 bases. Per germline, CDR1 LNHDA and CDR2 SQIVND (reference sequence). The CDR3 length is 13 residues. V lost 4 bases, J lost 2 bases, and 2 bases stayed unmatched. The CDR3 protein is CASSRGTAYEQYF. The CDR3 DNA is TGTGCCAGTAGTAGAGGGACAGCCTACGAGCAGTACTTC.